This TCR beta chain was sequenced for a study of cytomegalovirus exposure and HLA in healthy donors. Study details: Researchers previously reported finding fewer than 140 million unique TCR beta sequences from roughly 170 million T cells. Study-level results: The authors excluded some V segments, including TRBV6-2 and TRBV6-3, as indistinguishable.

This clone has a handful of counts. Its matching antigen is unknown. PCR amplification relied on 60 Vbeta primers (plus 13 Jbeta primers). Using immunoSEQ multiplex PCR, the repertoire was profiled, and TCRdb retains in-frame clones only, with some absent. The data hold 150,000 or so clones, with over 60% observed a single time. V lost 3 bases to trimming and J lost 4 bases; unmatched junction nucleotides: 10. This CDR3 region has 16 residues. Germline-derived CDR1 and CDR2 are SGHDT and YYEEEE. The rearrangement links TRBV5-6 to TRBJ2-4; 7 bases are shared with TRBD1. Sequences were obtained from PBMCs. The source is a male donor in good health and CMV-seronegative. This CDR3 is CASSSFGDSHKNIQYF. The CDR3 DNA is TGTGCCAGCAGCTCTTTTGGGGACAGCCATAAAAACATTCAGTACTTC. Full variable domain (missing parts from reference TRBV5-6 and TRBJ2-4): DAGVTQSPTHLIKTRGQQVTLRCSPKSGHDTVSWYQQALGQGPQFIFQYYEEEERQRGNFPDRFSGHQFPNYSSELNVNALLLGDSALYLCASSSFGDSHKNIQYFGAGTRLSVL.